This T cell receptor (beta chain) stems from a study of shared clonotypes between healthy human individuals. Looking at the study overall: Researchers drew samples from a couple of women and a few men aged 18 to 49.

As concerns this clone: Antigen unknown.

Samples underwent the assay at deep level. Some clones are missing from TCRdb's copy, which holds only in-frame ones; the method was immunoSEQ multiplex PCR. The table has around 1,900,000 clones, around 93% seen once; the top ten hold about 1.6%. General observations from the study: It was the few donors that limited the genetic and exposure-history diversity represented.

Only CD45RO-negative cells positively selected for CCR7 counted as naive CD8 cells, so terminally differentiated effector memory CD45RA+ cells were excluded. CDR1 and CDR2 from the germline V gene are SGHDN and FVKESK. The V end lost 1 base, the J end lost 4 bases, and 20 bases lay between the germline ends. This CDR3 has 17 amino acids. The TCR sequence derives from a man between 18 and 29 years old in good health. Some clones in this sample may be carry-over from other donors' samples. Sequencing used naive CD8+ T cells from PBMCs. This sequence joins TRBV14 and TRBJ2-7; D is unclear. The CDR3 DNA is TGTGCCAGCAGCCAAGGGATTTCGCAGGTGGCCTCTTACGAGCAGTACTTC. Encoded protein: CASSQGISQVASYEQYF.